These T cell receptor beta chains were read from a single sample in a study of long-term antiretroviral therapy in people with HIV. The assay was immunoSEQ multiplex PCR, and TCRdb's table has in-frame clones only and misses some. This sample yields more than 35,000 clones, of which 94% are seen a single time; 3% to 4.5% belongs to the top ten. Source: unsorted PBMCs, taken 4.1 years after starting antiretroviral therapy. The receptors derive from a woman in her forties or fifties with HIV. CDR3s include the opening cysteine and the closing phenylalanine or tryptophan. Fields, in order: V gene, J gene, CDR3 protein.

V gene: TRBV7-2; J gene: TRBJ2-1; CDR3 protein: CASSLQRGNEQFF
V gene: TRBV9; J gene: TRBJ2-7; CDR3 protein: CASSDIDREIYEQYF
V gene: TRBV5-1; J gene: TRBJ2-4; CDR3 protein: CASSRAGGPDIQYF
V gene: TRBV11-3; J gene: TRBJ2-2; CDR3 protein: CASSYRDRGHTGELFF
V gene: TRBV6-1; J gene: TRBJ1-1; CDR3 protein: CASSETWNTEAFF
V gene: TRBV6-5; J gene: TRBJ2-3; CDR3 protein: CASSYTSGGPDTQYF
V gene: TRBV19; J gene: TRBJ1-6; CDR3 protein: CASSLSSYNSPLHF
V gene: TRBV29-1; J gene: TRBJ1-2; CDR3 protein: CSVDGDIITDGYTF
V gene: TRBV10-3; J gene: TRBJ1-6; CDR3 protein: CAISDRERDSPLHF
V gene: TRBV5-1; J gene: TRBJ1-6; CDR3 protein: CASSLGTGLNSPLHF
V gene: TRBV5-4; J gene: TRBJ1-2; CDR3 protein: CASSFPGQEANYGYTF
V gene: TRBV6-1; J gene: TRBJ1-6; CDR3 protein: CASTGGRYNSPLHF
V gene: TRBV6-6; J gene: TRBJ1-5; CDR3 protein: CASSYSRTGAQPQHF
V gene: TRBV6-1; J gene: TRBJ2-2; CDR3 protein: CASSEVGGGTGELFF
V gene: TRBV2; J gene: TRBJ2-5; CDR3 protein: CASKGPPIKFGGSRETQYF
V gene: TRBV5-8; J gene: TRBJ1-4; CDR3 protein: CASSPGTGGKNNEKLFF
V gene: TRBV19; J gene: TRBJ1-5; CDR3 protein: CASSARQGDSNQPQHF
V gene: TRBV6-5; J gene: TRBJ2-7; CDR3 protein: CASSGTPYEQYF
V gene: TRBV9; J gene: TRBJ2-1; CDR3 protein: CASSARLAVHNEQFF
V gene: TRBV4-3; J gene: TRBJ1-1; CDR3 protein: CASSQVTMNTEAFF
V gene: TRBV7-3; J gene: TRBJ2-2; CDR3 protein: CASSLRNTGELFF
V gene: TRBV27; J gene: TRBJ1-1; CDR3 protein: CASSSMLTEAFF
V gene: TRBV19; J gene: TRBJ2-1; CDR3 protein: CASSIGQYNEQFF
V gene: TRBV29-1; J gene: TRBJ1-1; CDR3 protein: CSVEARRGTEAFF
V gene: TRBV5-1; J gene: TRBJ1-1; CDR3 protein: CASTWGGDNTEAFF
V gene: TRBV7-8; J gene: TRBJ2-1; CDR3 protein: CASSPPEGLSRNEQFF
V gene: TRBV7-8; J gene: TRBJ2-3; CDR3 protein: CASSLRSTGSTDTQYF
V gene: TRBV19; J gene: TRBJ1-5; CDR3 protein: CASSMGVDQPQHF
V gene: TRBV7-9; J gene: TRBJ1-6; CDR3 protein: CASSLLASNSPLHF
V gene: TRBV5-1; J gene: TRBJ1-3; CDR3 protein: CASSFFGSTGGVDTIYF
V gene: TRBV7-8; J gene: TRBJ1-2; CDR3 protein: CASSLVQLGQGGYGYTF
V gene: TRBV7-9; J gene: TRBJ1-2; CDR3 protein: CASSPVGGPYNYGYTF
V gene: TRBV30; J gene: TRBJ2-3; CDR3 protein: CAWSIPGGLTDTQYF
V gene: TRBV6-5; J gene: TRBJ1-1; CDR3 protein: CASSYSTGGLNTEAFF
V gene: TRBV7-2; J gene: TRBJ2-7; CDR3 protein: CASSDLRGSYEQYF
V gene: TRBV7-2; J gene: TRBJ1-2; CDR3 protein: CASSQDRVGGYTF
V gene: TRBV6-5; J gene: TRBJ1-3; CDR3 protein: CASSYSTGADGNTIYF
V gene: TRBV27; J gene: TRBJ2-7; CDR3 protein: CASSLGGVGEQYF
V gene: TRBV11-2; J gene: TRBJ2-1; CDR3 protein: CASSFSGVTEQFF
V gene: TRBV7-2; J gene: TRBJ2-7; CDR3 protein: CASSKRDRTYEQYF
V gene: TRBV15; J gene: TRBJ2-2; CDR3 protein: CATSRGQFNTGELFF
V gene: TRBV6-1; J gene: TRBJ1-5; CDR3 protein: CASSEAQGIGNQPQHF
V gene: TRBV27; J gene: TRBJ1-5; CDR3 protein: CASSLSRTGLNQPQHF
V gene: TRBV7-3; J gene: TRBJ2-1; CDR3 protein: CASSLWGASSYNEQFF
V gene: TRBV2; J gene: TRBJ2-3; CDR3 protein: CASSFDLDPSTDTQYF
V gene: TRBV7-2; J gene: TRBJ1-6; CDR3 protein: CASSSGAGDLNSPLHF
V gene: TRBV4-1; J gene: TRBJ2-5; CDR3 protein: CASSQEIVGGRKTQYF
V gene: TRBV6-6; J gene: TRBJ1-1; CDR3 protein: CASSYSLWGNTEAFF
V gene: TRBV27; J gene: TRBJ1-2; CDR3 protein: CASYGPGANYGYTF
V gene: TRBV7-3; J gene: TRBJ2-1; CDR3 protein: CASSLDPGNEQFF
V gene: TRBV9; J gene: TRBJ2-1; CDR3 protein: CASSVGGGSYNEQFF
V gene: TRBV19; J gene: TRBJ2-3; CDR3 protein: CASSTGQGAASTTDTQYF
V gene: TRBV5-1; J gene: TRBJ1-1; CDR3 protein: CASSLVGYTEAFF